Each of the 2 T cell receptor beta chains below was sequenced from the same sample in a study of blood T cell repertoires in COVID-19. The data were produced by immunoSEQ multiplex PCR, yet TCRdb's version contains in-frame clones alone and is incomplete. The sample lists over 55,000 clones; 70% to 90% were seen once. The source material was peripheral blood. Source of these receptors: a woman at least 80 years old with acute or convalescent COVID-19.

This chain connects TRBV19 to TRBJ2-1, with a tentative D call TRBD2 (5 bases). Germline V lookup: CDR1 LNHDA, CDR2 SQIVND (reference sequence). CDR3 length equals 11 residues. V lost 7 bases and J 10 bases, leaving 11 bases between the germline ends. Here the CDR3 reads CASTEGKEQFF. The CDR3 coding sequence is TGTGCCAGTACCGAGGGCAAAGAGCAGTTCTTC.

The V gene is TRBV29-1, the J gene TRBJ2-7, with a weak D call TRBD1 (6 bases). The CDR3 length is 11 residues. V gave up 7 bases and J gave up 4 bases, with 11 bases separating them. The germline CDR1 and CDR2 sequences are SQVTM and ANQGSEA. The CDR3: CSGSQGYEQYF. The CDR3 bases are TGCAGCGGATCCCAGGGGTACGAGCAGTACTTC.